A selection of T cell receptor beta chains follows, all from one sample in a study of T cells after yellow fever vaccination. One entry per CDR3 protein, called by TCRdb with MiXCR from the 5' RACE reads. The sample has over 100,000 distinct CDR3 sequences; approximately 8.4% are singletons. The specimen was CD8+ T cells sorted from PBMCs, collected 45 days after the yellow fever booster vaccination. The receptors were gathered from a man aged 25 to 45 who received the YFV17D yellow fever vaccine. The CDR3 runs from the conserved cysteine through the conserved F or W. The D gene is left open where the match is weak. Not every row has a clone size; where given, it reads once, few, many or a size class.

d_gene: TRBD1
j_gene: TRBJ2-5
v_gene: TRBV12-3/TRBV12-4
abundance: many
CDR3nt: TGTGCCAGCAGTTTAACAGACAGGGTGGACGAGACCCAGTACTTC
CDR3aa: CASSLTDRVDETQYF

d_gene: -
j_gene: TRBJ1-2
v_gene: TRBV27
abundance: -
CDR3nt: TGTGCCAGCAGTTTATCGGGCACCATCAACTATGGCTACACCTTC
CDR3aa: CASSLSGTINYGYTF

d_gene: TRBD2
j_gene: TRBJ2-2
v_gene: TRBV11-3
abundance: many
CDR3nt: TGTGCCAGCAGCTTTATAGCGGGAGGGACCGGGGAGCTGTTTTTT
CDR3aa: CASSFIAGGTGELFF

d_gene: TRBD1
j_gene: TRBJ2-7
v_gene: TRBV20-1
abundance: many
CDR3nt: TGCAGTGCTAGAGAGACAGGGGGCTCCTACGAGCAGTACTTC
CDR3aa: CSARETGGSYEQYF

d_gene: -
j_gene: TRBJ2-1
v_gene: TRBV20-1
abundance: many
CDR3nt: TGCAGTGCTAGAGGCTCACTAGGTGGAGGTTCCGCGATCAATGAGCAGTTCTTC
CDR3aa: CSARGSLGGGSAINEQFF

d_gene: -
j_gene: TRBJ2-7
v_gene: TRBV6-2/TRBV6-3
abundance: -
CDR3nt: TGTGCCAGCAGTTACATAGGCCTCGGATCCTACGAGCAGTACTTC
CDR3aa: CASSYIGLGSYEQYF

d_gene: -
j_gene: TRBJ2-1
v_gene: TRBV3-1
abundance: many
CDR3nt: TGTGCCAGCAGCCAAGGGGCTAGACCCGAGCAGTTCTTC
CDR3aa: CASSQGARPEQFF

d_gene: -
j_gene: TRBJ2-7
v_gene: TRBV6-4
abundance: many
CDR3nt: TGTGCCAGCAGCCCAGGGACCTCGCTCGAGCAGTACTTC
CDR3aa: CASSPGTSLEQYF

d_gene: -
j_gene: TRBJ2-3
v_gene: TRBV6-5
abundance: many
CDR3nt: TGTGCCAGCAGTTACTCAACGACGGCCTCTAGCACAGATACGCAGTATTTT
CDR3aa: CASSYSTTASSTDTQYF

d_gene: TRBD1
j_gene: TRBJ1-2
v_gene: TRBV12-3/TRBV12-4
abundance: many
CDR3nt: TGTGCCAGCAGTTTAGGGACAGGAGCTAACTATGGCTACACCTTC
CDR3aa: CASSLGTGANYGYTF

d_gene: -
j_gene: TRBJ2-7
v_gene: TRBV6-2/TRBV6-3
abundance: many
CDR3nt: TGTGCCAGCAGTTACGGGGACATCTACGAGCAGTACTTC
CDR3aa: CASSYGDIYEQYF

d_gene: TRBD2
j_gene: TRBJ2-7
v_gene: TRBV6-1
abundance: few
CDR3nt: TGTGCCAGCAGCCCCGGACTAGCGGGAGTCAACGAGCAGTACTTC
CDR3aa: CASSPGLAGVNEQYF

d_gene: TRBD2
j_gene: TRBJ2-1
v_gene: TRBV7-9
abundance: many
CDR3nt: TGTGCCAGCAGCTTAGCTCCCCCGGGACTAGCGGCAATTGATCGGTTCTTC
CDR3aa: CASSLAPPGLAAIDRFF

d_gene: -
j_gene: TRBJ2-7
v_gene: TRBV16
abundance: -
CDR3nt: TGTGCCAGCAGCCCTAAAGTGGGGAGCTCCTACGAGCAGTACTTC
CDR3aa: CASSPKVGSSYEQYF

d_gene: -
j_gene: TRBJ1-1
v_gene: TRBV7-9
abundance: many
CDR3nt: TGTGCCAGCAGCTCGAACCCTGAAGCTTTCTTT
CDR3aa: CASSSNPEAFF

d_gene: -
j_gene: TRBJ2-1
v_gene: TRBV5-1
abundance: many
CDR3nt: TGCGCCAGCAGCTCGTATATAGGGACCGACGGGCAGTTCTTC
CDR3aa: CASSSYIGTDGQFF

d_gene: TRBD2
j_gene: TRBJ2-5
v_gene: TRBV6-1
abundance: few
CDR3nt: TGTGCCAGCAGCTCAGGCCTAGCGGGAGGGTGGGAGACCCAGTACTTC
CDR3aa: CASSSGLAGGWETQYF

d_gene: -
j_gene: TRBJ2-1
v_gene: TRBV6-1
abundance: many
CDR3nt: TGTGCCAGCAGCCAACATGTCTGGAATGAGCAGTTCTTC
CDR3aa: CASSQHVWNEQFF

d_gene: TRBD2
j_gene: TRBJ2-7
v_gene: TRBV6-5
abundance: many
CDR3nt: TGTGCCAGCAGTTACTTAACGCGGGAGGACGCCTACGAGCAGTACTTC
CDR3aa: CASSYLTREDAYEQYF

d_gene: -
j_gene: TRBJ2-1
v_gene: TRBV20-1
abundance: many
CDR3nt: TGCAGTGCTAGAGATAAAGGGGCGGTGGTGGACAATGAGCAGTTCTTC
CDR3aa: CSARDKGAVVDNEQFF

d_gene: -
j_gene: TRBJ1-5
v_gene: TRBV28
abundance: many
CDR3nt: TGTGCCAGCATACCGGGACCTGGGGATTGGTATCAGCCCCAGCATTTT
CDR3aa: CASIPGPGDWYQPQHF

d_gene: -
j_gene: TRBJ2-1
v_gene: TRBV18
abundance: -
CDR3nt: TGTGCCAGCTCAGGTGGAGGGGATGAGCAGTTCTTC
CDR3aa: CASSGGGDEQFF